The clone carrying this T cell receptor beta chain was detected many times. TCRdb re-called the 5' RACE reads through MiXCR, storing one row per CDR3 protein. The repertoire holds 150,000 or so distinct CDR3 sequences, with about 16% as singletons. These data come from a study of CD8 T cells in ankylosing spondylitis. The CDR3 loop spans 15 amino acids. V dropped 6 bases and J dropped 4; count of bases not matched to a gene: 5. Germline loops: CDR1 LNHDA, CDR2 SQIVND (reference sequence). Sequencing was carried out using blood, either unsorted or a sorted T cell fraction (not recorded which). The receptor was derived from a male donor with ankylosing spondylitis or in good health (not recorded which). This chain links TRBV19 with TRBJ2-3; 12 bases align to TRBD2. The CDR3 nucleotides read TGTGCCAGTAGGATGACTAGCGGGAGTTCAGATACGCAGTATTTT. As protein: CASRMTSGSSDTQYF.